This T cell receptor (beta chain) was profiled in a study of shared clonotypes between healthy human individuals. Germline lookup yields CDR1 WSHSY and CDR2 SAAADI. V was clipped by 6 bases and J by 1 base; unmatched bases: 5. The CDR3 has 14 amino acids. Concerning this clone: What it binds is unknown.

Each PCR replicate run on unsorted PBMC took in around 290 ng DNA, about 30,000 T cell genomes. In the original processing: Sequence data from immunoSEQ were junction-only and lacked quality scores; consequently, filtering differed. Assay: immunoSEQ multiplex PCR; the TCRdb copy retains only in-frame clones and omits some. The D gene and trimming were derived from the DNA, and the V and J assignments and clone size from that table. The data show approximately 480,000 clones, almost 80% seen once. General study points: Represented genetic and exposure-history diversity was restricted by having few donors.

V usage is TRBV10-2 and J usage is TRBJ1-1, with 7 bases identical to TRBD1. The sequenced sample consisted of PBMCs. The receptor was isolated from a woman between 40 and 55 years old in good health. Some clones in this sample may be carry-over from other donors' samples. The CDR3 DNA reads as TGCGCCAGCAGCAACAGGGGCGAGAACACTGAAGCTTTCTTT. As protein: CASSNRGENTEAFF.